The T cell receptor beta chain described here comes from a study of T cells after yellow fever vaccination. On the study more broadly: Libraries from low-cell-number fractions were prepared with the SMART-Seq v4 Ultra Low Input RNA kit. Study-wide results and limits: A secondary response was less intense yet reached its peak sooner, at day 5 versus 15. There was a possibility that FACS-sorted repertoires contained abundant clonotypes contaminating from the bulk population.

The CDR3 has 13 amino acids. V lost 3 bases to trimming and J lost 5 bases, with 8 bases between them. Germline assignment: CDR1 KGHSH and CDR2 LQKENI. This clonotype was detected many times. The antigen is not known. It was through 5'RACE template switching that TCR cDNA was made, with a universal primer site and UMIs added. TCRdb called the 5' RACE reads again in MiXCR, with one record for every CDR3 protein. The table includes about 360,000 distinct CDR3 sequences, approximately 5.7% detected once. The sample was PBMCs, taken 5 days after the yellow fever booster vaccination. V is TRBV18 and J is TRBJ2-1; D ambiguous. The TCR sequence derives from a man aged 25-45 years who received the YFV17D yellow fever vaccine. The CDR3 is CASSPSIDNEQFF. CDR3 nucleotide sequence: TGTGCCAGCTCACCCTCGATTGACAATGAGCAGTTCTTC.